These T cell receptor beta chains were read from a single sample in a study of blood T cell repertoires in COVID-19. The method was immunoSEQ multiplex PCR; TCRdb's version includes in-frame clones alone and lacks a portion of them. The table shows 150,000 to 200,000 clones, with about 74% occurring only once. Material for sequencing was peripheral blood. The source of these receptors is an elderly woman with acute or convalescent COVID-19. The CDR3 runs from the conserved cysteine through the conserved F or W. The D gene is left open where the match is weak. Size tells how often a clone was seen (once, few, many) or the class of an expanded clone, and some rows leave it out.

clone_size d_call j_call v_call cdr3_length cdr3_nt cdr3_aa
- - TRBJ2-5 TRBV18 17 TGTGCCAGCTCACCAATTCGATCCCGCCAAGAGTTGGAGACCCAGTACTTC CASSPIRSRQELETQYF
- - TRBJ2-5 TRBV10-1 14 TGCGCCAGCAGTGAGTCAGGAGCTGAAGAGACCCAGTACTTC CASSESGAEETQYF
- - TRBJ1-1 TRBV5-1 13 TGCGCCAGCAGCTTGCAGAAGAACACTGAAGCTTTCTTT CASSLQKNTEAFF
once TRBD1 TRBJ1-4 TRBV4-3 15 TGCGCCAGCAGCCAAGCCGAGACAGGGGTTGAAAAACTGTTTTTT CASSQAETGVEKLFF
- - TRBJ1-4 TRBV19 15 TGTGCCACCAACGGGGTGGGACAAGGAAATGAAAAACTGTTTTTT CATNGVGQGNEKLFF
- - TRBJ1-6 TRBV30 13 TGTGCCCGGGCGAGCTCCTATAATTCACCCCTCCACTTT CARASSYNSPLHF
- - TRBJ1-4 TRBV3-1/TRBV3-2 13 TGTGCCAGCAGCCAAGGTGGCGGCGAAAAACTGTTTTTT CASSQGGGEKLFF
- TRBD2 TRBJ2-5 TRBV28 15 TGTGCCAGCTACTCAGCGGGAGGGGGCTTAGAGACCCAGTACTTC CASYSAGGGLETQYF
- - TRBJ1-3 TRBV9 15 TGTGCCAGCAGCGACATAGACAGCCTTGGAAACACCATATATTTT CASSDIDSLGNTIYF
- - TRBJ1-1 TRBV1 15 TGCACCAGCAGCCTAGTAGTATGTGGGAGGACTGAAGCTTTCTTT CTSSLVVCGRTEAFF
once TRBD2 TRBJ2-1 TRBV2 14 TGTGCCAGCAGAGCGGGAGGCTCCTACAATGAGCAGTTCTTC CASRAGGSYNEQFF
once TRBD2 TRBJ2-1 TRBV5-4 16 TGTGCCAGCAGCCCGTTAGGGACTAGCGGGCTAAATGAGCAGTTCTTC CASSPLGTSGLNEQFF
- TRBD1 TRBJ1-4 TRBV13 18 TGTGCCAGCAGTGGTCGGGACAGGGGACGGGCACCGTGGGAAAAACTGTTTTTT CASSGRDRGRAPWEKLFF
- - TRBJ2-2 TRBV19 14 TGTGCCAGTAGTATAGATCGGGGGACCGGGGAGCTGTTTTTT CASSIDRGTGELFF
many - TRBJ2-5 TRBV5-8 15 TGTGCCAGCAGCCCTGTAGACAGGAATCAAGAGACCCAGTACTTC CASSPVDRNQETQYF
- - TRBJ1-5 TRBV28 15 TGTGCCAGCACCGGGGGGCAGACTAGCAATCAGCCCCAGCATTTT CASTGGQTSNQPQHF
- - TRBJ1-2 TRBV9 14 TGTGCCAGCAGCGTTTCCGCGGACAGCTATGGCTACACCTTC CASSVSADSYGYTF
few - TRBJ2-3 TRBV5-1 15 TGCGCCAGCAGCCCCCGCACTAGGAGCACAGATACGCAGTATTTT CASSPRTRSTDTQYF
- - TRBJ2-1 TRBV7-3 15 TGTGCCAGCAGTTCTCGTCGGACACTCACCAATGAGCAGTTCTTC CASSSRRTLTNEQFF
- - TRBJ2-1 TRBV9 17 TGTGCCAGCAGCGGACCCGGCGCGTCTAGCTCCTACAATGAGCAGTTCTTC CASSGPGASSSYNEQFF
- - TRBJ1-5 TRBV7-2 14 TGTGCCAGCAGCAATACAGGAACCAATCAGCCCCAGCATTTT CASSNTGTNQPQHF
- - TRBJ2-3 TRBV7-3 14 TGTGCCAGCAGTCTTGGCTCAGGGGCAAATACGCAGTATTTT CASSLGSGANTQYF
once - TRBJ1-4 TRBV10-3 15 TGTGCCATCAGTGACAGAACAACAACTAATGAAAAACTGTTTTTT CAISDRTTTNEKLFF
- TRBD2 TRBJ2-7 TRBV5-1 15 TGCGCCAGCACCCTCCTAGCGGGGAAAACCTACGAGCAGTACTTC CASTLLAGKTYEQYF
- TRBD1 TRBJ1-2 TRBV9 14 TGTGCCAGCAGCCCAGGAGGCGGGACAGGCGGCTACACCTTC CASSPGGGTGGYTF